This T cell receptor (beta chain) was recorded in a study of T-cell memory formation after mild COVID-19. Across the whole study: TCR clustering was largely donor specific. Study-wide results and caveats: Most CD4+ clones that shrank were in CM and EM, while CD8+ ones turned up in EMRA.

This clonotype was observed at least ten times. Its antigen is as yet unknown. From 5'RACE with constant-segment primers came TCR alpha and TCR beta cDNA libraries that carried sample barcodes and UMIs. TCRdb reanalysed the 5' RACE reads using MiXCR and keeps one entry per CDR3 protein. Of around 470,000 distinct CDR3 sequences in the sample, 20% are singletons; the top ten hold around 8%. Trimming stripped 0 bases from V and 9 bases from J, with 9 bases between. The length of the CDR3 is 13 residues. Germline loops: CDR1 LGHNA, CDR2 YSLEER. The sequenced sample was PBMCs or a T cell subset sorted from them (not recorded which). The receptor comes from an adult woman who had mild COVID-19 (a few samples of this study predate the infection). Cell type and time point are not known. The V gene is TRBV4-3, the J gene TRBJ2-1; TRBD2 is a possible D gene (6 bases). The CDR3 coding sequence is TGCGCCAGCAGCCAAGATCGAGCGGGTGAGCAGTTCTTC. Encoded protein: CASSQDRAGEQFF.